This passage covers 23 T cell receptor beta chains from one sample sequenced in a study of blood T cell repertoires in COVID-19. The table came from immunoSEQ multiplex PCR; TCRdb's copy has only in-frame clones and leaves some out. In the table there are under 150,000 clones, less than 90% of which are singletons. What was sequenced was PBMCs or T cells enriched from blood (not recorded which). The receptors originated from a man in his thirties or forties who had recovered from COVID-19.

This clone was seen just once. The chain links TRBV5-1 to TRBJ1-2, with 8 bases that match TRBD1. The CDR3 contains 15 residues. V dropped 3 bases and J dropped 6; count of bases not matched to a gene: 10. Germline CDR1 SGHRS, CDR2 YFSETQ. CDR3 sequence (DNA): TGCGCCAGCAGCTCTTTCCCGGACAGGGTCGATGGCTACACCTTC. This gives the protein CASSSFPDRVDGYTF.

In DNA form, the CDR3 reads TGTGCCAGCAGCGCAGACTGGACATACAATGAGCAGTTCTTC. Its protein product is CASSADWTYNEQFF. This chain links TRBV7-2 with TRBJ2-1; D is possibly TRBD1 (5 bases). The CDR3 is made up of 14 amino acids. Trimming stripped 5 bases from V and 4 bases from J, with 12 bases between. The V gene's germline CDR1 is SGHTA and CDR2 FQGNSA.

The rearrangement uses TRBV5-4 and TRBJ2-5, with a possible D match to TRBD1 (5 bases). Germline V gene lookup returns CDR1 SGHNT and CDR2 YYREEE (reference sequence). The CDR3 covers 15 residues. The germline V and J ends were trimmed by 0 bases and 2 bases, with 11 bases remaining between them. CDR3 nucleotide sequence: TGTGCCAGCAGCTTGGGTCAGGGTATACAAGAGACCCAGTACTTC. It yields the protein CASSLGQGIQETQYF.

The gene calls are TRBV28 and TRBJ2-7; 12 bases are shared with TRBD1. Trimming cost V 5 bases and J 7 bases; bases outside gene matches: 9. The CDR3 sequence is 15 residues long. Germline CDR1 reads MDHEN; CDR2 reads SYDVKM. CDR3 amino acids: CASSAPGQGAGEQYV. Here the CDR3 DNA reads TGTGCCAGCAGTGCACCGGGACAGGGGGCTGGGGAGCAGTACGTC.

The chain combines TRBV15 with TRBJ2-1; 10 positions match TRBD2. V trimming: 0 bases; J trimming: 4 bases; junction bases outside the gene matches: 3. The V gene's germline CDR1 is LNHNV and CDR2 YYDKDF (reference sequence). The CDR3 covers 16 residues. The chain's CDR3 is CATSRELAGRYNEQFF. CDR3 coding DNA: TGTGCCACCAGCAGAGAACTAGCGGGAAGATACAATGAGCAGTTCTTC. Combining the CDR3 with reference TRBV15 and TRBJ2-1 gives the whole variable domain DAMVIQNPRYQVTQFGKPVTLSCSQTLNHNVMYWYQQKSSQAPKLLFHYYDKDFNNEADTPDNFQSRRPNTSFCFLDIRSPGLGDTAMYLCATSRELAGRYNEQFFGPGTRLTVL.

The V and J genes are TRBV30 and TRBJ1-1, with 7 positions matching TRBD1. Germline CDR1 GTSNPN, CDR2 SVGIG (reference sequence). J gave up 1 base and V 3 bases, and 11 bases lay outside the gene matches. The CDR3 covers 16 residues. The CDR3, as DNA: TGTGCCTGGAGCGGAGCAGGGGGATTTGCGAACACTGAAGCTTTCTTT. Protein: CAWSGAGGFANTEAFF.

CDR3 protein: CASSLGPQNEQFF. CDR3 DNA sequence: TGTGCCAGCAGCTTAGGGCCCCAGAATGAGCAGTTCTTC. The V gene is TRBV7-2, the J gene TRBJ2-1; unclear D gene. The CDR3 is 13 residues long. With 1 base removed from V and 7 bases from J, the gap between germline ends came to 8 bases. The germline CDR1 and CDR2 sequences are SGHTA and FQGNSA.

The V and J genes are TRBV7-9 and TRBJ1-5; 7 positions agree with TRBD1. The CDR3 loop spans 14 amino acids. Unmatched junction bases numbered 2, after V lost 0 bases and J lost 6 bases. Germline values: CDR1 SEHNR, CDR2 FQNEAQ (reference sequence). CDR3 sequence reads: CASSLAGGGQPQHF. In nucleotides, the CDR3 is TGTGCCAGCAGCTTAGCAGGGGGCGGTCAGCCCCAGCATTTT.

This clone appeared a single time. The rearrangement uses TRBV3-1 (or the pseudogene TRBV3-2) and TRBJ1-4; D is unclear. Trimming took off 7 bases at V and 1 base at J, with 10 bases between the two ends. Per germline, CDR1 LGHDT and CDR2 YNNKEL (reference sequence). The CDR3 sequence is 14 residues long. The CDR3 sequence is CASTATETNEKLFF. DNA of the CDR3: TGTGCCAGCACCGCTACAGAAACTAATGAAAAACTGTTTTTT.

This clone was detected a few times. The chain couples TRBV30 to TRBJ2-5; 8 nucleotides line up with TRBD1. CDR3 length equals 16 residues. Germline CDR1 GTSNPN, CDR2 SVGIG (reference sequence). V was clipped by 2 bases and J by 1 base; unmatched bases: 9. CDR3 in DNA: TGTGCCTGGAGTTCCGGACAGGGTGGGCGCCAAGAGACCCAGTACTTC. It encodes CAWSSGQGGRQETQYF.

V is TRBV6-5 and J is TRBJ1-2, with 9 bases matching TRBD1. The CDR3 consists of 14 residues. Germline V gene lookup returns CDR1 MNHEY and CDR2 SVGAGI. J gave up 7 bases and V 7 bases, and 10 bases lay outside the gene matches. The CDR3 DNA reads TGTGCCAGCATAGCCAGGACAGGGGTAATTGGCTACACCTTC. Its protein is CASIARTGVIGYTF.

The chain recombines TRBV13 with TRBJ2-7; D call uncertain. The CDR3 is 14 amino acids. Germline values: CDR1 PRHDT, CDR2 FYEKMQ (reference sequence). Trimming stripped 4 bases from V and 3 bases from J, with 13 bases between. CDR3 in amino acids: CASSSQYLSYEQYF. The CDR3 bases are TGTGCCAGCAGCTCACAGTACCTTAGCTACGAGCAGTACTTC.

The V and J genes are TRBV2 and TRBJ1-2; D remains ambiguous. The CDR3 has 13 amino acids. Germline V gene sequence: CDR1 SNHLY, CDR2 FYNNEI. Trimming removed 4 bases at V and 7 bases at J, with 13 bases between. The CDR3 here is CASSVEVRGGYTF. The CDR3 coding sequence is TGTGCCAGCAGTGTTGAGGTTAGAGGTGGCTACACCTTC.

For the CDR3, the DNA is TGCGCCAGCAGCTTGGCCAGGGCCCACGAGCAGTACTTC. Its protein is CASSLARAHEQYF. The V and J genes are TRBV5-1 and TRBJ2-7; TRBD1 might be the D (5 bases). This CDR3 is 13 amino acids long. Looked up from germline, CDR1 is SGHRS and CDR2 is YFSETQ. Trimming stripped 0 bases from V and 5 bases from J, with 9 bases between.

This clone was counted many times. This sequence joins TRBV10-1 and TRBJ1-1; TRBD1 might be the D (5 bases). From germline, CDR1 is WNHNN and CDR2 SYGVQD (reference sequence). CDR3 length equals 15 residues. Trimming took 1 base from V and 0 from J, leaving 9 bases between them. The CDR3 loop reads CASSEYSGVNTEAFF. The CDR3 DNA reads TGCGCCAGCAGTGAGTATTCGGGGGTGAACACTGAAGCTTTCTTT.

This sequence joins TRBV6-5 and TRBJ1-2; 7 bases match TRBD1. This CDR3 region has 12 residues. V lost 7 bases to trimming and J lost 5 bases; unmatched junction nucleotides: 4. Germline V CDR1 and CDR2: MNHEY, SVGAGI. The CDR3 loop reads CASIGTDYGYTF. CDR3 bases: TGTGCCAGCATTGGGACAGATTATGGCTACACCTTC.

This clone showed up just a few times. Other DNA sequences in the sample encode the same CDR3. The gene calls are TRBV2 and TRBJ1-2, with D possibly being TRBD1 (5 bases). V was shortened by 2 bases and J by 4 bases, with 8 bases between the two germline ends. The CDR3 length is 13 residues. In germline, CDR1 is SNHLY, CDR2 FYNNEI. CDR3 in amino acids: CASSERQGYGYTF. For the CDR3, the DNA is TGTGCCAGCAGTGAAAGGCAGGGCTATGGCTACACCTTC.

This chain joins TRBV7-9 and TRBJ1-2, with 9 bases lining up with TRBD1. J gave up 13 bases and V 5 bases, and 14 bases lay outside the gene matches. The CDR3 extends over 14 amino acids. Germline V CDR1 and CDR2: SEHNR, FQNEAQ (reference sequence). The CDR3 loop reads CASSPPGQGVLCTF. The CDR3 DNA is TGTGCCAGCAGCCCTCCGGGACAGGGCGTCCTATGCACCTTC.

The gene calls are TRBV30 and TRBJ2-2; 7 bases line up with TRBD2. The V and J ends lost 2 bases and 7 bases, in that order; junction bases with no gene match: 13. There are 16 residues in the CDR3. In germline, CDR1 is GTSNPN, CDR2 SVGIG (reference sequence). CDR3 region: CAWSREAGLYDGELFF. The CDR3 region has the DNA TGTGCCTGGAGTCGGGAAGCGGGACTGTACGACGGGGAGCTGTTTTTT. The variable domain in full, with the rest retrieved from reference TRBV30 and TRBJ2-2, is SQTIHQWPATLVQPVGSPLSLECTVEGTSNPNLYWYRQAAGRGLQLLFYSVGIGQISSEVPQNLSASRPQDRQFILSSKKLLLSDSGFYLCAWSREAGLYDGELFFGEGSRLTVL.

J is TRBJ2-1 and V is TRBV20-1; D is possibly TRBD2 (6 bases). Germline CDR1 and CDR2: DFQATT and SNEGSKA (reference sequence). Trimming stripped 5 bases from V and 10 bases from J, with 12 bases between. CDR3 length equals 11 residues. CDR3 DNA sequence: TGCAGTGCTCCAAGACGGGGGGAGCAGTTCTTC. Translating gives CSAPRRGEQFF.

The chain couples TRBV7-6 to TRBJ2-1; 8 positions match TRBD2. V gave up 5 bases and J gave up 0 bases; unmatched junction bases: 6. CDR3 length equals 16 residues. Germline assignment: CDR1 SGHVS and CDR2 FNYEAQ. This CDR3 reads CASSISGESSYNEQFF. CDR3 DNA: TGTGCCAGCAGCATTAGCGGGGAGAGCTCCTACAATGAGCAGTTCTTC.

V usage is TRBV5-1 and J usage is TRBJ2-2; D perhaps matches TRBD2 (5 bases). Germline V lookup: CDR1 SGHRS, CDR2 YFSETQ. Trimming cost V 1 base and J 0 bases, with 16 bases left between them. The CDR3 consists of 18 residues. CDR3 in DNA: TGCGCCAGCAGCTTGAATTCCTACGCGGGCACGAACACCGGGGAGCTGTTTTTT. This encodes CASSLNSYAGTNTGELFF. Full variable domain (outside the CDR3, taken from reference TRBV5-1 and TRBJ2-2): KAGVTQTPRYLIKTRGQQVTLSCSPISGHRSVSWYQQTPGQGLQFLFEYFSETQRNKGNFPGRFSGRQFSNSRSEMNVSTLELGDSALYLCASSLNSYAGTNTGELFFGEGSRLTVL.

The rearrangement joins TRBV5-4 to TRBJ2-2, with TRBD2 matching 13 bases. The germline V gene has CDR1 SGHNT and CDR2 YYREEE (reference sequence). V lost 4 bases, J lost 6 bases, and 15 bases stayed unmatched. CDR3 length: 19 residues. The CDR3 nucleotides read TGTGCCAGCAGCAACGCGCCCCGTACTAGCGGGAGGGCGTCCGGGGAGCTGTTTTTT. As protein: CASSNAPRTSGRASGELFF.